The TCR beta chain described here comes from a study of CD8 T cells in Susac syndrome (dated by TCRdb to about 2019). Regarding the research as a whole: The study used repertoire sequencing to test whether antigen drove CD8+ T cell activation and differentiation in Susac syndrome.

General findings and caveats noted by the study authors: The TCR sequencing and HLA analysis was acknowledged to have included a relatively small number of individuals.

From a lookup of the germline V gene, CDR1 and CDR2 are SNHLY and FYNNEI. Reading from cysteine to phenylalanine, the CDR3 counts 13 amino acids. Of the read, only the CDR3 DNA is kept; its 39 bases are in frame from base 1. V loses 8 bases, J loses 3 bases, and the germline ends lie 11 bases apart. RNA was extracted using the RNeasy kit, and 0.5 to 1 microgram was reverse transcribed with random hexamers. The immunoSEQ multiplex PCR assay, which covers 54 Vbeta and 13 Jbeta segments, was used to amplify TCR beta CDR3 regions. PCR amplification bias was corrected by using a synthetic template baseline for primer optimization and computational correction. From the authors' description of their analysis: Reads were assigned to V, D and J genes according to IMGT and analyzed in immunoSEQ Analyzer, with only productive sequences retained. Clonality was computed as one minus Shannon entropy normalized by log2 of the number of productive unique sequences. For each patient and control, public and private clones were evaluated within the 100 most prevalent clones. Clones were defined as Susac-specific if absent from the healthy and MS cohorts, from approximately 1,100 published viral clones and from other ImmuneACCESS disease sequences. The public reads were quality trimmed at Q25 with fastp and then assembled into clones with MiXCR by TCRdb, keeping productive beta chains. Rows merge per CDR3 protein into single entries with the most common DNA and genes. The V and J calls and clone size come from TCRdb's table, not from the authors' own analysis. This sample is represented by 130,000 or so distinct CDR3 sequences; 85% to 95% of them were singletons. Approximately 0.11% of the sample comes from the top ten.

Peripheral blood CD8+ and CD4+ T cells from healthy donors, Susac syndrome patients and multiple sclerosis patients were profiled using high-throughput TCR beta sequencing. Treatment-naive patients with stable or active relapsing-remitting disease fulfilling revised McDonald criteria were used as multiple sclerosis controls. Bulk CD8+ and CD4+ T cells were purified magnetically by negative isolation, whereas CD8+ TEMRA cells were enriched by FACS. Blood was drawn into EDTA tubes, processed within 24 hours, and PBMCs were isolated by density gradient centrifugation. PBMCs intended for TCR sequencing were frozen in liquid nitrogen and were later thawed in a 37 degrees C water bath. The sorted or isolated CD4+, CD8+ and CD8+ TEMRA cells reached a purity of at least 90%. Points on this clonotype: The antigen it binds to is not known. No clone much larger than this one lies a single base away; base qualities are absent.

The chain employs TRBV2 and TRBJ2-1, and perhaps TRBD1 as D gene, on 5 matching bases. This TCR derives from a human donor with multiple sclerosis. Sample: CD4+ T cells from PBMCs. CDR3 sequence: CASSPDNYNEQFF. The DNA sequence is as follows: TGTGCCAGCTCTCCGGACAACTACAATGAGCAGTTCTTC.